The 24 T cell receptor beta chains below come from one sample, sequenced in a study of blood T cell repertoires in COVID-19. TCRdb's table, derived via immunoSEQ multiplex PCR, lists solely in-frame clones and lacks some. Of about 260,000 clones in the sample, roughly four fifths were seen once. Sequenced: PBMCs or T cells enriched from blood (not recorded which). The receptors come from a young man with acute COVID-19.

V gene TRBV6-5 combines with J gene TRBJ1-5, with a possible D match to TRBD1 (5 bases). Germline V gene lookup returns CDR1 MNHEY and CDR2 SVGAGI. The V end lost 10 bases, the J end lost 9 bases, and 16 bases lay between the germline ends. The CDR3 spans 12 residues. This CDR3 is CATQMGGAPQHF. CDR3 sequence (DNA): TGTGCCACCCAAATGGGTGGGGCGCCCCAGCATTTT.

This clone was counted between two and nine times. V gene TRBV19 combines with J gene TRBJ2-1; 7 bases match TRBD2. There are 13 residues in the CDR3. Germline V gene sequence: CDR1 LNHDA, CDR2 SQIVND (reference sequence). Trimming at V came to 3 bases and at J to 10 bases, leaving 6 bases not matched to a gene. The CDR3 DNA sequence: TGTGCCAGTAGTATCACGGGGGGAGGAGAGCAGTTCTTC. This sequence encodes CASSITGGGEQFF.

The chain employs TRBV4-2 and TRBJ1-4, with 8 nucleotides matching TRBD1. The ends lost 1 base at V and 4 bases at J; junction bases unmatched: 5. Looked up from germline, CDR1 is LGHNA and CDR2 is YNFKEQ. The length of the CDR3 is 16 residues. DNA for the CDR3: TGTGCCAGCAGCCAAGGTGACAGGGGAGATAATGAAAAACTGTTTTTT. This sequence encodes CASSQGDRGDNEKLFF.

The chain has TRBV9 and TRBJ2-1; unclear D gene. V was pared by 0 bases and J by 8 bases, with 6 bases between. Germline values: CDR1 SGDLS, CDR2 YYNGEE. There are 12 residues in the CDR3. The CDR3 is CASSVVAYEQFF. CDR3 DNA sequence: TGTGCCAGCAGCGTAGTAGCCTATGAGCAGTTCTTC.

The V gene is TRBV10-1, the J gene TRBJ1-4; D unresolved. This CDR3 is 11 amino acids long. Germline-derived CDR1 and CDR2 are WNHNN and SYGVQD (reference sequence). V lost 4 bases to trimming and J lost 10 bases, with 7 bases between them. This chain's CDR3 is CASSGGGKLFF. CDR3 nucleotides: TGCGCCAGCAGTGGTGGAGGAAAACTGTTTTTT.

The rearrangement joins TRBV27 to TRBJ1-4, with 11 positions matching TRBD1. Germline lookup yields CDR1 MNHEY and CDR2 SMNVEV (reference sequence). V lost 6 bases and J lost 0; bases outside the gene matches: 12. The CDR3 is 19 residues long. The CDR3 reads CASRFRGTGGPPTNEKLFF. CDR3 nucleotide sequence: TGTGCCAGCAGGTTCAGAGGGACAGGGGGGCCCCCAACTAATGAAAAACTGTTTTTT.

This chain joins TRBV29-1 and TRBJ1-4; 8 positions match TRBD1. The germline gives CDR1 SQVTM, CDR2 ANQGSEA. With 7 bases clipped from V and 8 bases from J, the junction kept 9 bases outside the gene matches. The CDR3 has 13 amino acids. The CDR3 is CSAGAQGDEKLFF. The CDR3 bases are TGCAGCGCCGGTGCACAGGGGGACGAAAAACTGTTTTTT.

V and J are TRBV11-3 and TRBJ1-2, with 10 positions matching TRBD1. CDR1 is SGHNT and CDR2 is YENEEA in the germline V gene. Trimming removed 5 bases from V and 2 bases from J; junction bases left unmatched: 5. The CDR3 spans 15 residues. In nucleotides, the CDR3 is TGTGCCAGCAGCACGAAGACAGGGGGCAACTATGGCTACACCTTC. This gives the protein CASSTKTGGNYGYTF.

The chain couples TRBV12-3 or TRBV12-4 to TRBJ1-1; the match to TRBD1 covers 7 bases. The length of the CDR3 is 12 residues. V lost 6 bases to trimming and J lost 4 bases; unmatched junction nucleotides: 2. CDR3 in DNA: TGTGCCAGCAGACCAGGGGGCACTGAAGCTTTCTTT. Protein sequence: CASRPGGTEAFF.

This chain uses TRBV3-1 (or the pseudogene TRBV3-2) with TRBJ2-1; 14 bases map to TRBD2. V lost 4 bases, J lost 7 bases, and 15 bases stayed unmatched. This CDR3 has 19 residues. Germline-derived CDR1 and CDR2 are LGHDT and YNNKEL (reference sequence). The CDR3 loop reads CASSPPTRLAGGLWNEQFF. The CDR3 DNA is TGTGCCAGCAGCCCTCCCACCCGACTAGCGGGGGGGCTATGGAATGAGCAGTTCTTC.

This chain links TRBV7-8 with TRBJ1-5, with a tentative D call TRBD1 (6 bases). CDR3 length: 15 residues. Germline CDR1 and CDR2: SGHVS and FQNEAQ. The V end lost 1 base, the J end lost 4 bases, and 11 bases lay between the germline ends. This CDR3 is CASSLGPGENQPQHF. DNA for the CDR3: TGTGCCAGCAGCTTAGGGCCAGGGGAGAATCAGCCCCAGCATTTT.

This chain connects TRBV19 to TRBJ2-2, with a weak D call TRBD2 (5 bases). The CDR3 length is 12 residues. Per the germline V gene, CDR1 is LNHDA and CDR2 is SQIVND (reference sequence). The V gene lost 9 bases and the J gene lost 5 bases, with 10 bases spanning the gap. CDR3 residues: CASRRRTGELFF. The CDR3 coding sequence is TGTGCCAGCAGGAGGCGAACCGGGGAGCTGTTTTTT.

The chain combines TRBV24-1 with TRBJ1-2; D is undetermined. The CDR3 has 13 residues. Trimming left V 1 base short and J 10 bases short, with 12 bases between. CDR1 and CDR2 from the germline V gene are KGHDR and SFDVKD. The CDR3 DNA follows: TGTGCCACCAGTGATTTCTTGGCGGTAGCCTACACCTTC. Protein sequence: CATSDFLAVAYTF.

This clone was seen just once. The chain joins TRBV4-1 to TRBJ2-5, with TRBD1 matching over 9 bases. Trimming cost V 8 bases and J 5 bases; bases outside gene matches: 12. This CDR3 region has 15 residues. Germline V gene sequence: CDR1 MGHRA, CDR2 YSYEKL. The CDR3 DNA reads as TGCGCCAGCCGGATGAGACAGGGGGAAGGGGAGACCCAGTACTTC. Translating it yields CASRMRQGEGETQYF.

The J gene is TRBJ1-1, the V gene TRBV19; TRBD1 aligns across 7 bases. There are 14 residues in the CDR3. With 7 bases clipped from V and 5 bases from J, the junction kept 10 bases outside the gene matches. Germline-derived CDR1 and CDR2 are LNHDA and SQIVND (reference sequence). The CDR3 loop is CASNRGTSTTEAFF. As DNA, the CDR3 is TGTGCCAGTAACAGGGGAACGTCTACGACTGAAGCTTTCTTT.

The CDR3 coding sequence is TGTGCCAGCACCCAGGGGGGATCTGGGGCCAACGTCCTGACTTTC. It codes for CASTQGGSGANVLTF. This chain connects TRBV6-5 to TRBJ2-6; a possible D gene is TRBD1 (7 bases). V was pared by 7 bases and J by 1 base, with 11 bases between. This CDR3 has 15 residues. CDR1 MNHEY and CDR2 SVGAGI come from the germline V gene.

The CDR3 DNA reads as TGTGCCAGCAGCCAACGGCGGGAGGGGACCCAGTACTTC. Residues: CASSQRREGTQYF. The rearrangement links TRBV3-1 (or the pseudogene TRBV3-2) to TRBJ2-5, with 9 bases aligning to TRBD2. With V trimmed by 2 bases and J by 7 bases, 2 bases remained unmatched. Germline values: CDR1 LGHDT, CDR2 YNNKEL (reference sequence). The length of the CDR3 is 13 residues.

The chain combines TRBV3-1 (or the pseudogene TRBV3-2) with TRBJ2-1, with 14 bases that match TRBD2. The CDR3 is 18 amino acids. Trimming removed 0 bases from V and 6 bases from J; junction bases left unmatched: 7. Germline V gene data show CDR1 as LGHDT and CDR2 as YNNKEL (reference sequence). DNA for the CDR3: TGTGCCAGCAGCCAAGACCACGGACTAGCGGGGGGAGTCAATGAGCAGTTCTTC. As protein: CASSQDHGLAGGVNEQFF.

For the CDR3, the DNA is TGTGCCAGCAGCGGAGGGAGTAGCGGGGCCCCAGGGGAGCTGTTTTTT. It yields the protein CASSGGSSGAPGELFF. The V gene is TRBV9, the J gene TRBJ2-2; 8 nucleotides match TRBD2. The CDR3 extends over 16 amino acids. Germline trimming cut 3 bases from V and 8 bases from J; bases unmatched to any gene: 12. Germline V gives CDR1 SGDLS, CDR2 YYNGEE.

The J gene is TRBJ1-4, the V gene TRBV5-1; D not resolved. CDR1 and CDR2 from the germline V gene are SGHRS and YFSETQ. Trimming took off 6 bases at V and 8 bases at J, with 17 bases between the two ends. The length of the CDR3 is 14 residues. The CDR3 sequence: CASTQGSPGEKLFF. CDR3 DNA: TGCGCCAGCACCCAAGGGTCCCCGGGGGAAAAACTGTTTTTT.

The CDR3 reads CASSPAGTGTGETQYF. Written as DNA, the CDR3 is TGTGCCAGTAGTCCCGCGGGGACAGGGACAGGGGAGACCCAGTACTTC. The chain carries TRBV19 and TRBJ2-5; 9 bases map to TRBD1. The germline gives CDR1 LNHDA, CDR2 SQIVND (reference sequence). V trimming: 5 bases; J trimming: 5 bases; junction bases outside the gene matches: 12. CDR3 length: 16 residues.

This chain links TRBV7-6 with TRBJ1-6; D is perhaps TRBD1 (5 bases). This CDR3 spans 18 amino acids. CDR1 SGHVS and CDR2 FNYEAQ come from the germline V gene. Trimming stripped 1 base from V and 0 bases from J, with 13 bases between. The DNA for the CDR3 is TGTGCCAGCAGCTTAGACGGGGGGGGAAGCTCCTATAATTCACCCCTCCACTTT. Protein product: CASSLDGGGSSYNSPLHF.

This clone was picked up a small number of times. The chain links TRBV28 to TRBJ1-2; 10 nucleotides agree with TRBD1. The germline gives CDR1 MDHEN, CDR2 SYDVKM. Trimming removed 5 bases from V and 4 bases from J; junction bases left unmatched: 7. The CDR3 length is 15 residues. The CDR3 protein is CASSQPGQGLYGYTF. CDR3 DNA: TGTGCCAGCAGTCAACCGGGACAGGGGCTCTATGGCTACACCTTC.

V gene TRBV28 combines with J gene TRBJ1-2; maybe TRBD1 (6 bases). The germline gives CDR1 MDHEN, CDR2 SYDVKM. CDR3 length: 14 residues. The V and J ends lost 5 bases and 4 bases respectively, with 14 bases between them. The CDR3 loop is CASSPGQSGYGYTF. The CDR3 DNA reads TGTGCCAGCAGTCCTGGACAGTCTGGCTATGGCTACACCTTC.